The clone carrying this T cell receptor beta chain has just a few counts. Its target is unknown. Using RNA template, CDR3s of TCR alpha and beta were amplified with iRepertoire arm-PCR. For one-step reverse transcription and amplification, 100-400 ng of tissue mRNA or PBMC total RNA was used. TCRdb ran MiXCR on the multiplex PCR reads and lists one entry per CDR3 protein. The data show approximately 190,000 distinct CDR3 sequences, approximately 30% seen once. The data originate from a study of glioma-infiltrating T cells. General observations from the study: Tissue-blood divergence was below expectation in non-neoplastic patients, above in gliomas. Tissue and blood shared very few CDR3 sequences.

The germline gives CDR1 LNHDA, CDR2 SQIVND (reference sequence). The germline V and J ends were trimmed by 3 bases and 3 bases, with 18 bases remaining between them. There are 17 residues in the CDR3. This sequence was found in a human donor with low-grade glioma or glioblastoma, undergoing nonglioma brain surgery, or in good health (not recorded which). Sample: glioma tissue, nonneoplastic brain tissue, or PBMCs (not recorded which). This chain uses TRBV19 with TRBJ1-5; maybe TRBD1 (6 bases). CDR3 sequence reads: CASSMPGAPTYNQPQHF. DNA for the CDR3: TGTGCCAGTAGTATGCCAGGGGCGCCTACTTACAATCAGCCCCAGCATTTT.